A selection of T cell receptor beta chains follows, all from one sample in a study of OX40 agonist ivuxolimab in advanced cancers. Data came from immunoSEQ multiplex PCR; TCRdb stores just in-frame clones and leaves some out. The sample gives over 80,000 clones, over 75% of which show up once; around 4.5% is in the top ten. Sequenced here: CD4+ or CD8+ T cells sorted from blood, sampled in a trial of the OX40 agonist ivuxolimab. These receptors were taken from an adult with an advanced solid tumor such as melanoma, head and neck, liver or kidney cancer. CDR3s include the opening cysteine and the closing phenylalanine or tryptophan. The order of the fields is J gene, D gene, V gene, clone size, CDR3 protein, CDR3 DNA. The D gene is left open where the match is weak. Clone sizes are given selectively: once, few, many, or a class where the clone is expanded.

TRBJ1-2 TRBD1 TRBV27 . CASSADGTEVANYGYTF TGTGCCAGCAGTGCAGACGGGACAGAAGTCGCTAACTATGGCTACACCTTC
TRBJ1-2 . TRBV19 . CASRPPLSGHRGYTF TGTGCCAGTAGACCCCCCCTCTCAGGGCACAGAGGCTACACCTTC
TRBJ2-5 . TRBV7-2 . CASSLVGGEAETQYF TGTGCCAGCAGCTTAGTAGGCGGAGAGGCAGAGACCCAGTACTTC
TRBJ2-1 TRBD2 TRBV19 . CASSDGTSGRNEQFF TGTGCCAGTAGTGACGGGACTAGCGGGAGAAATGAGCAGTTCTTC
TRBJ2-1 . TRBV30 . CAWGRGRRFDNEQFF TGTGCCTGGGGGAGGGGGCGCCGTTTTGACAATGAGCAGTTCTTC
TRBJ1-1 TRBD1 TRBV6-4 . CASRQGTNTEAFF TGTGCCAGCAGACAGGGGACTAACACTGAAGCTTTCTTT
TRBJ1-4 TRBD1 TRBV19 . CASRPGQRISSEKLFF TGTGCCAGTAGGCCGGGACAGCGTATTTCTAGCGAAAAACTGTTTTTT
TRBJ2-2 . TRBV11-2 . CASSSPYGGVNTGELFF TGTGCCAGCAGCTCGCCCTATGGGGGAGTAAACACCGGGGAGCTGTTTTTT
TRBJ1-3 TRBD1 TRBV2 . CASSSGGDTIYF TGTGCCAGCAGTTCAGGGGGGGACACCATATATTTT
TRBJ2-7 . TRBV30 . CAWGDRGRGEQYF TGTGCCTGGGGGGACCGCGGACGGGGCGAGCAGTACTTC
TRBJ1-1 . TRBV29-1 . CSAGTVNTEAFF TGCAGCGCGGGGACGGTGAACACTGAAGCTTTCTTT
TRBJ2-7 . TRBV2 . CASSEVGRDSAYEQYF TGTGCCAGCAGTGAAGTAGGGAGGGACAGCGCCTACGAGCAGTACTTC
TRBJ2-7 . TRBV7-9 . CASSSSGLEQYF TGTGCCAGCAGCTCTTCTGGTCTCGAGCAGTACTTC
TRBJ2-7 . TRBV5-4 . CASSKDRPVSYEQYF TGTGCCAGCAGCAAGGACAGACCCGTCTCCTACGAGCAGTACTTC
TRBJ1-5 . TRBV27 . CASSRTENQPQHF TGTGCCAGCAGTCGGACAGAGAATCAGCCCCAGCATTTT
TRBJ2-1 . TRBV7-6 once CASSPSYREEGNNEQFF TGTGCCAGCAGCCCGTCGTACAGGGAGGAGGGGAACAATGAGCAGTTCTTC
TRBJ2-1 TRBD2 TRBV11-3 once CASTPSGRSEQFF TGTGCCAGCACCCCTAGCGGGAGGAGTGAGCAGTTCTTC
TRBJ2-1 . TRBV5-4 . CASSLAYNEQFF TGTGCCAGCAGCTTAGCCTACAATGAGCAGTTCTTC
TRBJ2-1 TRBD2 TRBV5-1 once CASSSGLAGGPGEQFF TGCGCCAGCAGCTCGGGACTAGCGGGAGGGCCGGGGGAGCAGTTCTTC
TRBJ2-5 . TRBV18 . CASSPRRGVETQYF TGTGCCAGCTCACCCCGGAGAGGAGTGGAGACCCAGTACTTC
TRBJ2-2 . TRBV6-1 . CASSRVGHNTGELFF TGTGCCAGCAGTCGGGTGGGACACAACACCGGGGAGCTGTTTTTT
TRBJ2-1 TRBD2 TRBV11-2 . CASGGGWSYNEQFF TGTGCCAGCGGGGGGGGTTGGTCCTACAATGAGCAGTTCTTC
TRBJ2-1 . TRBV19 . CASRKISYNEQFF TGTGCCAGTAGAAAAATCTCCTACAATGAGCAGTTCTTC
TRBJ2-1 . TRBV12-5 . CASGFVPRPYENSYNEQFF TGTGCTAGTGGTTTCGTACCGCGGCCTTACGAGAATTCCTACAATGAGCAGTTCTTC
TRBJ1-1 TRBD1 TRBV27 . CASSTQQGSEAFF TGTGCCAGCAGTACTCAACAGGGGTCGGAAGCTTTCTTT
TRBJ2-7 TRBD2 TRBV5-1 . CASSLSQTRGTTQYF TGCGCCAGCAGCTTGTCTCAGACACGCGGGACTACGCAGTACTTC
TRBJ2-2 . TRBV7-6 once CASSLGSSAGELFF TGTGCCAGCAGCTTAGGTTCGAGTGCCGGGGAGCTGTTTTTT
TRBJ2-3 TRBD2 TRBV11-2 . CASSLGLSTDTQYF TGTGCCAGCAGTTTGGGACTAAGCACAGATACGCAGTATTTT
TRBJ2-3 . TRBV27 . CASRTHDTQYF TGTGCCAGTAGGACTCACGATACGCAGTATTTT
TRBJ2-2 TRBD2 TRBV7-9 . CASSLAGGRAGGELFF TGTGCCAGCAGCTTAGCTGGCGGGAGGGCCGGCGGGGAGCTGTTTTTT
TRBJ1-2 . TRBV7-9 . CASSSGGTSNYGYTF TGTGCCAGCAGCTCGGGGGGGACATCTAACTATGGCTACACCTTC
TRBJ1-2 TRBD1 TRBV28 . CASNRGPPGGGYTF TGTGCCAGCAACAGGGGGCCACCAGGGGGTGGCTACACCTTC
TRBJ1-4 TRBD1 TRBV19 . CASRNHRGELFF TGTGCCAGTAGGAATCACAGGGGTGAACTGTTTTTT
TRBJ1-2 . TRBV28 . CASSPMVEGYTF TGTGCCAGCAGCCCCATGGTGGAAGGCTACACCTTC
TRBJ2-7 . TRBV9 . CASSVSSLAAYEQYF TGTGCCAGCAGCGTTTCTTCGCTAGCCGCCTACGAGCAGTACTTC
TRBJ2-2 . TRBV11-3 . CASSLGTGAKELFF TGTGCCAGCAGCTTAGGTACGGGAGCAAAAGAGCTGTTTTTT
TRBJ1-1 . TRBV6-1 . CASTYPGTAFF TGTGCCAGCACTTACCCAGGGACAGCTTTCTTT
TRBJ2-7 TRBD1 TRBV29-1 once CSVEADRGYEQYF TGCAGCGTTGAAGCCGACAGGGGGTACGAGCAGTACTTC
TRBJ2-2 TRBD2 TRBV19 few CASTGPSGSTGELFF TGTGCCAGTACTGGACCTAGCGGGAGCACCGGGGAGCTGTTTTTT
TRBJ2-1 TRBD2 TRBV7-8 . CASSFLAGGLNEQFF TGTGCCAGCAGCTTCCTAGCGGGAGGACTCAATGAGCAGTTCTTC
TRBJ2-3 . TRBV18 . CASSPLADVTDTQYF TGTGCCAGCTCACCACTAGCGGACGTCACAGATACGCAGTATTTT
TRBJ2-1 . TRBV6-6 once CASSYGVAIYNEQFF TGTGCCAGCAGTTACGGGGTCGCTATCTACAATGAGCAGTTCTTC
TRBJ2-1 TRBD2 TRBV2 . CASYAGTSSNEQFF TGTGCCAGCTACGCCGGGACTAGCTCCAATGAGCAGTTCTTC
TRBJ1-5 TRBD1 TRBV19 . CASSATGSRNQPQHF TGTGCCAGTAGTGCGACAGGGTCCCGCAATCAGCCCCAGCATTTT
TRBJ2-1 . TRBV11-3 few CASSLDLANEQFF TGTGCCAGCAGCTTAGATCTGGCCAATGAGCAGTTCTTC
TRBJ2-1 TRBD2 TRBV9 . CASTPLSGSLNEQFF TGTGCCAGCACCCCTCTTAGCGGGAGTCTCAATGAGCAGTTCTTC
TRBJ1-5 . TRBV6-1 . CASSKQGMGTQPQHF TGTGCCAGCAGTAAACAGGGTATGGGGACTCAGCCCCAGCATTTT